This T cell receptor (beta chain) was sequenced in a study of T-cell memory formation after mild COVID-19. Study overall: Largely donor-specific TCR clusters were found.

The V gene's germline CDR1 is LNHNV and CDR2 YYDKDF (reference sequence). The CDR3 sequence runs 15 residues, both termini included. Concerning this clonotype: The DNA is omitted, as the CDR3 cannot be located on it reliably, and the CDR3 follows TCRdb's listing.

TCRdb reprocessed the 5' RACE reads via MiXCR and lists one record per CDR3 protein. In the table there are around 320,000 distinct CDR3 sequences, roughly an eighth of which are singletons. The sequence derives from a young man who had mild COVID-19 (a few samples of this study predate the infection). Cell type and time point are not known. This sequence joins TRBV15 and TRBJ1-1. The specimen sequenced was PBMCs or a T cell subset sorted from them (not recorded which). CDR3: CATSRDLGMGTEAFF.